This T cell receptor (beta chain) was retrieved from a study of beta chain features in type 1 diabetes. Overall study context: Examination of sorted cells across all samples involved approximately 100,000,000 cells. Study-level points and caveats: Sequencing the cDNA could make cells with high TCR expression show up more than they should. Junctions at VDJ sites from type 1 diabetes patients had fewer insertions and more deletions. Within each of all four CD4+ subsets, Type 1 diabetes patients had TCRB CDR3s that were moderately but significantly shorter.

With respect to this clone: Its antigen is unknown.

The CDR3 is 13 amino acids. The germline gives CDR1 GTSNPN, CDR2 SVGIG (reference sequence). Trimming took 4 bases from V and 3 from J, leaving 10 bases between them. All of the isolated RNA was reverse transcribed, so expressed TCRB transcripts were sequenced. The data were produced by immunoSEQ multiplex PCR, yet TCRdb's version contains in-frame clones alone and is incomplete. This table holds a few hundred thousand clones, 9.5% to 13% found once. Sequencing was done on a sample of naive CD4+ T cells from blood. V is TRBV30 and J is TRBJ1-3; D not certain. The clonotype originates from a man in his thirties or forties with type 1 diabetes. The chain's CDR3 is CAWTSGYGNTIYF. The CDR3 DNA is TGTGCCTGGACATCGGGATATGGAAACACCATATATTTT. Full variable domain (outside the CDR3, taken from reference TRBV30 and TRBJ1-3): SQTIHQWPATLVQPVGSPLSLECTVEGTSNPNLYWYRQAAGRGLQLLFYSVGIGQISSEVPQNLSASRPQDRQFILSSKKLLLSDSGFYLCAWTSGYGNTIYFGEGSWLTVV.